This T cell receptor beta chain was sequenced in a study of CD8+ T cells in alopecia areata. Notes on the study in general: The study also sequences resident alphabeta T cells of normal skin in scalp samples. Researchers reported that TCR sharing among patients proved less clear than in mice, possibly HLA-linked.

On this clone: Its antigen is unidentified.

Trimming left V 0 bases short and J 6 bases short, with 7 bases between. The CDR3 sequence is 13 residues long. Per germline, CDR1 LNHNV and CDR2 YYDKDF (reference sequence). cDNA prepared by RNA extraction and subsequent reverse transcription served as the template for sequencing. Here immunoSEQ multiplex PCR was the method, and the copy in TCRdb shows in-frame clones only, minus some. The sample lists approximately 57,000 clones, about 96% occurring once. Lesional scalp punch biopsies and peripheral blood came from alopecia areata patients. Sorted out of PBMCs were CD4+ T cells and CD8+ T cells. This TCR was recovered from a human donor with alopecia areata. The chain employs TRBV15 and TRBJ2-3; D is unclear. The sample here was CD8+ T cells sorted from blood, taken at week 0. The CDR3 nucleotides read TGTGCCACCAGCAGAGATCGTCCGGATACGCAGTATTTT. As protein: CATSRDRPDTQYF. Full variable domain (rest looked up from reference TRBV15 and TRBJ2-3): DAMVIQNPRYQVTQFGKPVTLSCSQTLNHNVMYWYQQKSSQAPKLLFHYYDKDFNNEADTPDNFQSRRPNTSFCFLDIRSPGLGDTAMYLCATSRDRPDTQYFGPGTRLTVL.